This T cell receptor (beta chain) was sequenced in a study of blood T cell repertoires in COVID-19 (dated by TCRdb to about 2020). Some background on the complete study: Collaborator samples came from the United States, Italy and Spain and covered acute and convalescent phases of COVID-19. The sample metadata nearly always contained a de-identified subject ID, COVID-19 status, age in years and sex. Subjects who had been exposed to COVID-19, were actively infected with it, or had recovered from it provided the deeply sampled blood TCRbeta repertoires that made up the dataset. The prospective study material was composed of cDNA or gDNA derived from T cells, B-cell-depleted T cells, or PBMCs. A freely available public database, intended as a resource for researchers studying the immune response to SARS-CoV-2, is where the repertoires were released. Samples came from the ongoing ImmuneRACE study (first 160 participants) plus 1,254 subjects from 6 global collaborators. Where available, HLA class I and class II types were taken from metadata supplied by the sample provider and were not determined by assay-based typing. Study-level results and caveats: How much clinical and demographic metadata was included differed by source and by participant, and the metadata was provided uncurated.

At the junction V is shortened by 2 bases and J by 6 bases; bases outside the gene matches: 3. CDR1 MNHEY and CDR2 SMNVEV were looked up in the germline V gene (reference sequence). Reading from cysteine to phenylalanine, the CDR3 counts 13 amino acids. The read is trimmed to its CDR3 DNA, 39 bases read in frame from base 1. Whole blood was collected in K2EDTA tubes by collaborating institutions according to the institutions' own protocols. Collaborator samples were shipped for TCRbeta analysis as frozen whole blood, isolated PBMCs, or DNA extracted from either sample type. TCRbeta CDR3 regions were amplified from genomic DNA using the immunoSEQ Assay, a bias-controlled multiplex PCR. As for the original processing: The number of nucleated cells in each sample was estimated by amplification of reference gene primers within the assay. Sequence reads were collapsed and filtered to measure the absolute abundance of every unique TCRbeta CDR3 rearrangement. For each sample, productive Simpson clonality was calculated by taking the square root of Simpson's diversity index across productive rearrangements. The table was pulled from immuneACCESS by TCRdb, which kept in-frame rearrangements only. Such tables lose some clones; where checked, under half of the loss comes from unresolved V genes, and the rest has no known cause. Clone size and the V and J calls come from that table; the DNA yielded D and trimming. The sample data list about 98,000 clones, and 80% to 95% of these were observed just once. About 3.9% of the sample is taken by the ten largest.

On this clone: What this receptor recognizes is not known. One base away there is no much larger clone; base qualities are not given.

This clonotype originated in a man between 18 and 35 years old with acute or convalescent COVID-19. Sequenced: peripheral blood. In this chain, TRBV27 is recombined with TRBJ1-1, and TRBD1 aligns with 7 junction nucleotides. The DNA is as follows: TGTGCCAGCAGTTTAGTAGGGGGCGCTGAAGCTTTCTTT. It translates to CASSLVGGAEAFF.